This T cell receptor beta chain emerged from a study of control samples from healthy donors and cancer patients. Sequenced by immunoSEQ multiplex PCR; TCRdb stores in-frame clones only, minus some. The table includes 100,000 to 150,000 clones, about 90% detected once. Looked up from germline, CDR1 is MDHEN and CDR2 is SYDVKM. The ends were cut back, 5 bases at V and 2 bases at J, with 20 bases in the middle. CDR3 length: 17 amino acids. The sequencing input was blood. The receptor's source is a man aged 18 to 29 in good health. The genes are TRBV28 and TRBJ2-3; D might be TRBD1 (6 bases). The DNA for the CDR3 is TGTGCCAGCAGTCACCGGGACATCCCCACTCTCACAGATACGCAGTATTTT. This encodes CASSHRDIPTLTDTQYF.